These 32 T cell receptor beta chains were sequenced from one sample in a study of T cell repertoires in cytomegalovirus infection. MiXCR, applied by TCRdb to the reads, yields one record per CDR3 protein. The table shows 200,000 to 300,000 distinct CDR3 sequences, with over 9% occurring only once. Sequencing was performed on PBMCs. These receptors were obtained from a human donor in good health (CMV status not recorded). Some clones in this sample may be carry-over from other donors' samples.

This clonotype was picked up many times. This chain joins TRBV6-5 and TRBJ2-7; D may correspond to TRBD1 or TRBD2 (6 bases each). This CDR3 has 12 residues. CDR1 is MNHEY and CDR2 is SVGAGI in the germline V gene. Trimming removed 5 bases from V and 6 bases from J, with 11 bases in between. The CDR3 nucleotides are TGTGCCAGCAGTACACAGGGAGGCGAGCAGTACTTC. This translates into CASSTQGGEQYF.

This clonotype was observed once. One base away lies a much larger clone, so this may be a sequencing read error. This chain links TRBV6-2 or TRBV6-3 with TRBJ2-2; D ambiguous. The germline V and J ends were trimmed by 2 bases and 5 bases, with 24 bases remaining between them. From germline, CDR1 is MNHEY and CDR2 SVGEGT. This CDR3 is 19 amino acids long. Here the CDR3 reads CASSYGQDRTNMYTGELFF. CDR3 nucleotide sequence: TGTGCCAGCAGTTACGGCCAGGACCGCACCAACATGTATACCGGGGAGCTGTTTTTT.

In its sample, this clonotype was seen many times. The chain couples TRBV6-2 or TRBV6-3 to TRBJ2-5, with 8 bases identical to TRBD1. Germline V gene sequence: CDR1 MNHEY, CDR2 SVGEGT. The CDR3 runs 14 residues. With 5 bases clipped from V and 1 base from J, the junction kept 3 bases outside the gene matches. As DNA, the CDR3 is TGTGCCAGCAGTGTGGACAGGGCCCAAGAGACCCAGTACTTC. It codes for CASSVDRAQETQYF.

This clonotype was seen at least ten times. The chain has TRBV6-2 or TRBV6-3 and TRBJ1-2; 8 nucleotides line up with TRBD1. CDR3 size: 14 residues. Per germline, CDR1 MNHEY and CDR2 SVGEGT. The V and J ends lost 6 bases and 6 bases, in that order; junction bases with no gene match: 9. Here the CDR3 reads CASRVQGATHGYTF. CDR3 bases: TGTGCCAGCAGAGTTCAGGGGGCGACTCATGGCTACACCTTC.

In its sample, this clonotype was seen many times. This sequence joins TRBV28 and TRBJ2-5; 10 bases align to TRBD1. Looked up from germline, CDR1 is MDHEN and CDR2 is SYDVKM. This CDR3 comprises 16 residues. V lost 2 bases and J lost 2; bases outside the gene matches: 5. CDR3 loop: CASSLGGTGVQETQYF. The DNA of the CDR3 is TGTGCCAGCAGTTTAGGAGGGACAGGGGTGCAAGAGACCCAGTACTTC.

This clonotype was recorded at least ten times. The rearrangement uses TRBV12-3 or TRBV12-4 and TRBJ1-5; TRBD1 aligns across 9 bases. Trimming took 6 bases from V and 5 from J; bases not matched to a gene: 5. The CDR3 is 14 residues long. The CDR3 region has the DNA TGTGCCAGCAGCCCGGGACAGGGCCATCAGCCCCAGCATTTT. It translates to CASSPGQGHQPQHF.

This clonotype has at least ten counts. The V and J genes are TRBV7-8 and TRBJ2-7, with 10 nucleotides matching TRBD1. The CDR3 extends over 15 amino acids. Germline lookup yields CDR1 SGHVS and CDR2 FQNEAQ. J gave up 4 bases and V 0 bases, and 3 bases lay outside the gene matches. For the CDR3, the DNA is TGTGCCAGCAGCTTAGCCGTGGGACAGGGGTACGAGCAGTACTTC. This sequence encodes CASSLAVGQGYEQYF.

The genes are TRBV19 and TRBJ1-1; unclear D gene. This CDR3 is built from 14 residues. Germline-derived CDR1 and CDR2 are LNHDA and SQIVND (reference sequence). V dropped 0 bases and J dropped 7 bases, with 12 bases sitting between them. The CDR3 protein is CASSIDWARDEAFF. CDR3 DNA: TGTGCCAGTAGTATAGATTGGGCGAGGGATGAAGCTTTCTTT.

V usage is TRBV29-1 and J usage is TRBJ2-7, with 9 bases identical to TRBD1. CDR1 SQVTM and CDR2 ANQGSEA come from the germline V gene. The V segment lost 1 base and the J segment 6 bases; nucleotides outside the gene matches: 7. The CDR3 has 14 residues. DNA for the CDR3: TGCAGCGTTGAAGCGCAGGGACAGGGTAGCGAGCAGTACTTC. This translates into CSVEAQGQGSEQYF.

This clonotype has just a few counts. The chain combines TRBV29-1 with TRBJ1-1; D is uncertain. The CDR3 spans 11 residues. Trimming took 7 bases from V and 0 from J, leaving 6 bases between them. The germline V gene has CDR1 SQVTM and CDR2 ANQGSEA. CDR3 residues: CSGVMNTEAFF. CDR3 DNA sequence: TGCAGCGGGGTTATGAACACTGAAGCTTTCTTT.

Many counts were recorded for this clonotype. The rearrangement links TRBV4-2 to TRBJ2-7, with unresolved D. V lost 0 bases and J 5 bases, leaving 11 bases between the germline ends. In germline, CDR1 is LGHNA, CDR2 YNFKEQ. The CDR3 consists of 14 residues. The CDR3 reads CASSQDPRFDEQYF. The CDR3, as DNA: TGTGCCAGCAGCCAAGATCCCAGGTTCGACGAGCAGTACTTC.

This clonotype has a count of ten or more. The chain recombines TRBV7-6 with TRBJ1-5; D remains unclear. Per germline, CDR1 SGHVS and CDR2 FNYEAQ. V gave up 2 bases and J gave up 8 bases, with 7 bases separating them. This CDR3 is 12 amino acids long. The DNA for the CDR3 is TGTGCCAGCAGCTTAAATGGGGAGCCCCAGCATTTT. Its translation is CASSLNGEPQHF.

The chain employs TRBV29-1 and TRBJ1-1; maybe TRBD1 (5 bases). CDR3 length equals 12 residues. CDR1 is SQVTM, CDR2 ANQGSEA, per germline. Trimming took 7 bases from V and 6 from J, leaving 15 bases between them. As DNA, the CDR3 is TGCAGCGCATCCCAGGGTGGCGCTGAAGCTTTCTTT. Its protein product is CSASQGGAEAFF.

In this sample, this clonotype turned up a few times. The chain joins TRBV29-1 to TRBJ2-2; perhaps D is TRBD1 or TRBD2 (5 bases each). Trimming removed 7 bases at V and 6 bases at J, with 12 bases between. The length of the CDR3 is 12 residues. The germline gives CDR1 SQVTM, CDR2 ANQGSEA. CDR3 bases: TGCAGCGCCGCGACAGCGGCCGGGGAGCTGTTTTTT. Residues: CSAATAAGELFF.

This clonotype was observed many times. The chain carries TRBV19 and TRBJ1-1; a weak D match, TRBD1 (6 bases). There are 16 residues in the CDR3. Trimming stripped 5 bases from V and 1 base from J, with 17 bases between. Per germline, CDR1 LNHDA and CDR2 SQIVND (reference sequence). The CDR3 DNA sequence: TGTGCCAGTAGTTCCTTGGGAGGCAGGGGGAACACTGAAGCTTTCTTT. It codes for CASSSLGGRGNTEAFF.

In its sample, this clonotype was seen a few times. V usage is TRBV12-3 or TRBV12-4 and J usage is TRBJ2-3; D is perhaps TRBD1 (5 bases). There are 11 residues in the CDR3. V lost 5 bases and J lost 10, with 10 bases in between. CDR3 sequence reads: CASSMQGPQYF. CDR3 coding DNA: TGTGCCAGCAGTATGCAGGGTCCGCAGTATTTT.

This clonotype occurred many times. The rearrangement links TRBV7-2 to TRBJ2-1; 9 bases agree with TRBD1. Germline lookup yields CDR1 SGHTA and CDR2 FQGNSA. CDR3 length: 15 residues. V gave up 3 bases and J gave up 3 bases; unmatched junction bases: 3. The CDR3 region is CASSLDRGFYNEQFF. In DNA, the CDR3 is TGTGCCAGCAGCTTGGACAGGGGATTCTACAATGAGCAGTTCTTC.

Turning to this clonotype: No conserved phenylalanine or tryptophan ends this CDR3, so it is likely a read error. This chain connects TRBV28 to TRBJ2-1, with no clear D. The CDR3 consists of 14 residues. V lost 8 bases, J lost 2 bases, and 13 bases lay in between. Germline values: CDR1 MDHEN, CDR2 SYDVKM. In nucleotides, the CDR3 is TGTGCCAGCTTCACCCGCCCCACCTACAATGAGCAGTTCTTA. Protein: CASFTRPTYNEQFL.

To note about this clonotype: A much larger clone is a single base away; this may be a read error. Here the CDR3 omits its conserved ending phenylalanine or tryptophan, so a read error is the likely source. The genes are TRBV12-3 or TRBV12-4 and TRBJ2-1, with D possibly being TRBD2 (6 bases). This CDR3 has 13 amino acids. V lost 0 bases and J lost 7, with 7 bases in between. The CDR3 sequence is CASSLAEGNEQFY. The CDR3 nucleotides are TGTGCCAGCAGTTTAGCGGAGGGGAATGAGCAGTTCTAC.

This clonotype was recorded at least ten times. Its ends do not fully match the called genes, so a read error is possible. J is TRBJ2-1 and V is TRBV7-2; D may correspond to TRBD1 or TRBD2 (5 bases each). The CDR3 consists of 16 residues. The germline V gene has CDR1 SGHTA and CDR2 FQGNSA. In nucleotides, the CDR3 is TGTGCCAGCAGCGTAGCCTCAGGGAGTAGTCGCAATGAGCAGTTCTTC. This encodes CASSVASGSSRNEQFF.

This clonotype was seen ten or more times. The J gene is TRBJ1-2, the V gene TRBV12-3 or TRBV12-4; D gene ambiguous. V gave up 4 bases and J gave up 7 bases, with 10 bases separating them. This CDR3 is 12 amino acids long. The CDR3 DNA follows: TGTGCCAGCAGTTGGGTCGCGGGTGGCTACACCTTC. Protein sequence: CASSWVAGGYTF.

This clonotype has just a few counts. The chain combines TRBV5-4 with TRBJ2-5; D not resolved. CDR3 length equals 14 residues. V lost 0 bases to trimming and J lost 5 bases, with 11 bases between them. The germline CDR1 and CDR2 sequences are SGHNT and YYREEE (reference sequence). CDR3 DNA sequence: TGTGCCAGCAGCTTGGGCGGTGTCGTGGAGACCCAGTACTTC. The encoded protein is CASSLGGVVETQYF.

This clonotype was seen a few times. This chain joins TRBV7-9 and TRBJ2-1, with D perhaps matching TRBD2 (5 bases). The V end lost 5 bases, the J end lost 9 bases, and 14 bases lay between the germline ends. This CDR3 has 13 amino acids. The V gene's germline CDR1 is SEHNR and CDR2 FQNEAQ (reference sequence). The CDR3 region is CASSPDVSGEQFF. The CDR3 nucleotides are TGTGCCAGCAGCCCCGACGTAAGCGGTGAGCAGTTCTTC.

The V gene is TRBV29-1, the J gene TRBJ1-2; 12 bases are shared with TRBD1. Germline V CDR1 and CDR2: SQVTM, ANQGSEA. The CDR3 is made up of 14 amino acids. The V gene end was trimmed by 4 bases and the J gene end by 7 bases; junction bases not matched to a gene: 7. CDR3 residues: CSVGDRGRGSGYTF. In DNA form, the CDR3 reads TGCAGCGTTGGGGACAGGGGGCGCGGATCTGGCTACACCTTC.

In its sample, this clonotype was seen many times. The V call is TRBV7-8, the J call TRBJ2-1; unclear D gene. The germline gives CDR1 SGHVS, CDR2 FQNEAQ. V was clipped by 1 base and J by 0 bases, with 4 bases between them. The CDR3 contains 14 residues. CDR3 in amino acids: CASSLGNSYNEQFF. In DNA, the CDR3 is TGTGCCAGCAGCTTAGGTAACTCCTACAATGAGCAGTTCTTC.

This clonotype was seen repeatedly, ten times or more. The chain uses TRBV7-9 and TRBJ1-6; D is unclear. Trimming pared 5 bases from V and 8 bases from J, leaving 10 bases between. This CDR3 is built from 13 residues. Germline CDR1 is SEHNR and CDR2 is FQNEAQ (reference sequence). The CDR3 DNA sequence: TGTGCCAGCAGCCTGAACAGCGATTCACCCCTCCACTTT. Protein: CASSLNSDSPLHF.

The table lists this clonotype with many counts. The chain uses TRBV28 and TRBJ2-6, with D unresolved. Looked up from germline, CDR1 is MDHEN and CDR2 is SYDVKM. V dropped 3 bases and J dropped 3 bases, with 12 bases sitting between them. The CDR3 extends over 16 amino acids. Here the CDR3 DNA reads TGTGCCAGCAGTTTTTCGCCAGGCAATGGGGCCAACGTCCTGACTTTC. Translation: CASSFSPGNGANVLTF.

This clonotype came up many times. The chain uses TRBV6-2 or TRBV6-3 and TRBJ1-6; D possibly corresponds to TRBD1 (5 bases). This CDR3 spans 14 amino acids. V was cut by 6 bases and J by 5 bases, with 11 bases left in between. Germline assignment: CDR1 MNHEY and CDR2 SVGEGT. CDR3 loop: CASSPGLNNSPLHF. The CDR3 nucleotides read TGTGCCAGCAGCCCGGGACTGAATAATTCACCCCTCCACTTT.

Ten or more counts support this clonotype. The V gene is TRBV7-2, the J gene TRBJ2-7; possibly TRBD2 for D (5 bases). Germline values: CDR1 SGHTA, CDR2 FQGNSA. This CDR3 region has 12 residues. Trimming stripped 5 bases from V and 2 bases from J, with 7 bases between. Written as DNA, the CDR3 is TGTGCCAGCAGCCGAGGGACCTACGAGCAGTACTTC. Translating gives CASSRGTYEQYF. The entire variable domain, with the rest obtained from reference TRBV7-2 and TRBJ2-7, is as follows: GAGVSQSPSNKVTEKGKDVELRCDPISGHTALYWYRQSLGQGLEFLIYFQGNSAPDKSGLPSDRFSAERTGGSVSTLTIQRTQQEDSAVYLCASSRGTYEQYFGPGTRLTVT.

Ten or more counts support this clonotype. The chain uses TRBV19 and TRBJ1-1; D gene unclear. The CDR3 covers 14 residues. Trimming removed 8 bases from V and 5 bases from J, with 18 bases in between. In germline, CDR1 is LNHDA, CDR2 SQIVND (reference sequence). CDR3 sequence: CASHQTSDRTEAFF. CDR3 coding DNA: TGTGCCAGTCATCAGACCTCCGACCGGACTGAAGCTTTCTTT.

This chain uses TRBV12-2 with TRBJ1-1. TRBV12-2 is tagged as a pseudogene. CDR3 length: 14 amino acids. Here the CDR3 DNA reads TGTGCAAGTCGCTTAGCGCCCAGCTGGACTGAAGCTTTCTTT. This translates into CASRLAPSWTEAFF.

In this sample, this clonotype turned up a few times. The CDR3 spells CASSALGVANNEQFF. The CDR3 coding sequence is TGTGCCAGCAGTGCCTTAGGAGTAGCGAACAATGAGCAGTTCTTC. V gene TRBV6-1 combines with J gene TRBJ2-1, with D maybe TRBD2 (5 bases). V was trimmed by 4 bases and J by 5 bases, leaving 15 bases between them. Germline values: CDR1 MNHNS, CDR2 SASEGT. This CDR3 spans 15 amino acids.